Below are 30 T cell receptor beta chains sequenced from a single sample in a study of identifying expanded T cells in peripheral blood. Clones were sequenced by immunoSEQ multiplex PCR, and TCRdb holds only the in-frame ones, with some missing. The sample contains around 94,000 clones, 70% to 90% of which appear only once. The sequencing sample was made of blood. The receptors originated from a person aged 18 to 70 in good health.

V usage is TRBV19 and J usage is TRBJ1-2; a possible D gene is TRBD1 (6 bases). The germline V gene has CDR1 LNHDA and CDR2 SQIVND (reference sequence). This CDR3 has 15 amino acids. V dropped 4 bases and J dropped 6 bases, with 18 bases sitting between them. The CDR3 coding sequence is TGTGCCAGTAGTACAGGGATACAGGGAATCAATGGCTACACCTTC. As protein: CASSTGIQGINGYTF.

This rearrangement joins TRBV7-3 to TRBJ1-2, with a weak D call TRBD1 (5 bases). This CDR3 contains 14 residues. V was pared by 2 bases and J by 4 bases, with 11 bases between. CDR1 and CDR2 (germline): SGHTA, FQGTGA. The CDR3 protein is CASSLGGRGYGYTF. Here the CDR3 DNA reads TGTGCCAGCAGCTTAGGTGGAAGGGGCTATGGCTACACCTTC. The variable domain in full, completed from reference TRBV7-3 and TRBJ1-2, reads GAGVSQTPSNKVTEKGKYVELRCDPISGHTALYWYRQSLGQGPEFLIYFQGTGAADDSGLPNDRFFAVRPEGSVSTLKIQRTERGDSAVYLCASSLGGRGYGYTFGSGTRLTVV.

This sequence joins TRBV19 and TRBJ1-2, with D unresolved. CDR1 is LNHDA and CDR2 is SQIVND in the germline V gene (reference sequence). The CDR3 has 15 amino acids. V dropped 0 bases and J dropped 4 bases, with 12 bases sitting between them. CDR3 in DNA: TGTGCCAGTAGTATAGATCGGACGAGAAGCTATGGCTACACCTTC. Translated, it gives CASSIDRTRSYGYTF.

This clone was found a few times. V and J are TRBV30 and TRBJ2-2; 7 bases are a match to TRBD1. The CDR3 has 14 amino acids. V lost 3 bases, J lost 3 bases, and 4 bases stayed unmatched. Germline loops: CDR1 GTSNPN, CDR2 SVGIG (reference sequence). CDR3 bases: TGTGCCTGGAGGGGGACAGTGTACACCGGGGAGCTGTTTTTT. Translation: CAWRGTVYTGELFF.

The chain recombines TRBV18 with TRBJ2-4, with 7 bases matching TRBD2. V lost 0 bases, J lost 9 bases, and 11 bases stayed unmatched. This CDR3 contains 16 residues. CDR1 and CDR2 from the germline V gene are KGHSH and LQKENI. The CDR3: CASSPPSARGGSIQYF. CDR3 DNA: TGTGCCAGCTCACCACCTTCTGCGAGGGGAGGGAGCATTCAGTACTTC.

The chain joins TRBV18 to TRBJ1-2, with unresolved D. CDR1 is KGHSH, CDR2 LQKENI, per germline. The V end was cut by 3 bases, the J end by 6 bases, with 11 bases between. The CDR3 runs 13 residues. The chain's CDR3 is CASSPVAGNGYTF. In nucleotides, the CDR3 is TGTGCCAGCTCACCCGTAGCCGGGAATGGCTACACCTTC.

This clone occurred once. This CDR3 is CASSYSTGAGGYTF. The CDR3 DNA reads TGTGCCAGCAGTTACTCGACGGGGGCAGGGGGCTACACCTTC. V and J are TRBV6-5 and TRBJ1-2, with D possibly matching TRBD1 (6 bases). Trimming stripped 0 bases from V and 8 bases from J, with 13 bases between. Germline loops: CDR1 MNHEY, CDR2 SVGAGI. CDR3 length equals 14 residues.

The rearrangement uses TRBV7-9 and TRBJ2-3, with D perhaps matching TRBD2 (5 bases). The germline CDR1 and CDR2 sequences are SEHNR and FQNEAQ (reference sequence). V dropped 1 base and J dropped 1 base, with 6 bases sitting between them. The CDR3 contains 14 residues. CDR3 bases: TGTGCCAGCAGCTTAGGGACTCGCACAGATACGCAGTATTTT. This translates into CASSLGTRTDTQYF. The full variable domain, rest sourced from reference TRBV7-9 and TRBJ2-3, is DTGVSQNPRHKITKRGQNVTFRCDPISEHNRLYWYRQTLGQGPEFLTYFQNEAQLEKSRLLSDRFSAERPKGSFSTLEIQRTEQGDSAMYLCASSLGTRTDTQYFGPGTRLTVL.

The rearrangement links TRBV30 to TRBJ1-5; 7 bases align to TRBD1. The V gene's germline CDR1 is GTSNPN and CDR2 SVGIG (reference sequence). The CDR3 extends over 15 amino acids. The V segment lost 6 bases and the J segment 2 bases; nucleotides outside the gene matches: 10. The CDR3 spells CACQKTGTGNQPQHF. In DNA form, the CDR3 reads TGTGCCTGTCAGAAGACAGGGACCGGCAATCAGCCCCAGCATTTT.

The CDR3 reads CASRGEETQYF. As DNA, the CDR3 is TGCGCCAGCAGGGGGGAAGAGACCCAGTACTTC. V usage is TRBV5-1 and J usage is TRBJ2-5; possibly TRBD1 or TRBD2 for D (5 bases each). Germline-derived CDR1 and CDR2 are SGHRS and YFSETQ. Trimming pared 5 bases from V and 3 bases from J, leaving 5 bases between. The CDR3 has 11 residues.

The chain is built from TRBV5-1 and TRBJ1-3; D unclear. Per germline, CDR1 SGHRS and CDR2 YFSETQ. V was pared by 0 bases and J by 7 bases, with 11 bases between. The CDR3 sequence is 14 residues long. CDR3 loop: CASSLGAPANTIYF. DNA for the CDR3: TGCGCCAGCAGCTTGGGCGCACCGGCGAACACCATATATTTT.

The chain links TRBV4-1 to TRBJ1-4; D not resolved. Germline values: CDR1 MGHRA, CDR2 YSYEKL. The CDR3 has 19 amino acids. The V gene lost 3 bases and the J gene lost 3 bases, with 23 bases spanning the gap. The CDR3 here is CASSHPPAGQDGANEKLFF. CDR3 DNA sequence: TGCGCCAGCAGCCATCCTCCGGCAGGTCAGGATGGGGCTAATGAAAAACTGTTTTTT.

The chain uses TRBV9 and TRBJ1-3; the D is unclear. Germline CDR1 SGDLS, CDR2 YYNGEE. This CDR3 spans 14 amino acids. The V end lost 1 base, the J end lost 4 bases, and 9 bases lay between the germline ends. CDR3 nucleotides: TGTGCCAGCAGCGTATGGGAGATCGGAAACACCATATATTTT. It encodes CASSVWEIGNTIYF. Variable domain in full (rest from reference TRBV9 and TRBJ1-3): DSGVTQTPKHLITATGQRVTLRCSPRSGDLSVYWYQQSLDQGLQFLIQYYNGEERAKGNILERFSAQQFPDLHSELNLSSLELGDSALYFCASSVWEIGNTIYFGEGSWLTVV.

V gene TRBV30 combines with J gene TRBJ2-3, with 9 nucleotides matching TRBD2. Germline lookup yields CDR1 GTSNPN and CDR2 SVGIG (reference sequence). The CDR3 extends over 14 amino acids. The junction had 1 base not matched to a gene; V was cut back by 2 bases and J by 1 base. The DNA of the CDR3 is TGTGCCTGGAGTCGCGGGGGGGGCACAGATACGCAGTATTTT. Amino acid sequence: CAWSRGGGTDTQYF.

This chain links TRBV7-9 with TRBJ2-1, with D uncertain. Between the trimmed V and J ends, which lost 3 bases and 5 bases, there was a span of 14 bases. This CDR3 is 15 amino acids long. Germline CDR1 and CDR2: SEHNR and FQNEAQ (reference sequence). The CDR3 DNA reads as TGTGCCAGCAGCTTCTTATTGTTATCTAACAATGAGCAGTTCTTC. It encodes CASSFLLLSNNEQFF. The entire variable domain, with the rest obtained from reference TRBV7-9 and TRBJ2-1, is as follows: DTGVSQNPRHKITKRGQNVTFRCDPISEHNRLYWYRQTLGQGPEFLTYFQNEAQLEKSRLLSDRFSAERPKGSFSTLEIQRTEQGDSAMYLCASSFLLLSNNEQFFGPGTRLTVL.

The J gene is TRBJ1-2, the V gene TRBV4-3; D possibly corresponds to TRBD1 (5 bases). CDR3 length equals 14 residues. Germline V lookup: CDR1 LGHNA, CDR2 YSLEER. Trimming removed 4 bases from V and 4 bases from J, with 13 bases in between. The CDR3 sequence: CASSPSGGGYGYTF. CDR3 DNA: TGCGCCAGCAGCCCATCGGGCGGGGGCTATGGCTACACCTTC.

The V call is TRBV1, the J call TRBJ1-6; the DNA was not used to check the table's D call, TRBD1. TRBV1 is a documented pseudogene. The CDR3 is 18 amino acids. In nucleotides, the CDR3 is TGCACCAGCAGCCAAGATCCCACAGGGGCCCCTAAATGTTCACCCCTCCACTTT. Amino acids: CTSSQDPTGAPKCSPLHF.

There are a few counts of this clone. The V call is TRBV11-2, the J call TRBJ1-2; a weak D match, TRBD1 (5 bases). The CDR3 contains 12 residues. The germline V and J ends were trimmed by 5 bases and 6 bases, with 10 bases remaining between them. CDR1 and CDR2 from the germline V gene are SGHAT and FQNNGV. Written as DNA, the CDR3 is TGTGCCAGCAGCGTACGGGGGGATGGCTACACCTTC. It is translated as CASSVRGDGYTF.

In this sample, this clone turned up a few times. The chain employs TRBV11-2 and TRBJ1-2, with D possibly matching TRBD1 (5 bases). V was pared by 4 bases and J by 8 bases, with 20 bases between. The CDR3 extends over 15 amino acids. CDR1 is SGHAT, CDR2 FQNNGV, per germline. The CDR3 spells CASSSPRRVRGGYTF. The DNA for the CDR3 is TGTGCCAGCAGCTCCCCCCGCCGGGTGCGGGGGGGCTACACCTTC.

The CDR3 sequence is CASSFGQGVSYEQYF. CDR3 DNA sequence: TGTGCCAGCAGCTTCGGACAGGGGGTATCCTACGAGCAGTACTTC. The chain couples TRBV7-9 to TRBJ2-7, with 10 bases matching TRBD1. J lost 1 base, V lost 3 bases, and 3 bases had no gene match. Germline V gene data show CDR1 as SEHNR and CDR2 as FQNEAQ (reference sequence). The CDR3 totals 15 residues.

The chain carries TRBV5-1 and TRBJ1-1; TRBD1 agrees at 7 bases. The J segment lost 1 base and the V segment lost 2 bases, leaving 2 bases of the junction unmatched. The CDR3 runs 14 residues. Germline lookup yields CDR1 SGHRS and CDR2 YFSETQ. The CDR3 sequence is CASSFTGANTEAFF. CDR3 nucleotide sequence: TGCGCCAGCAGCTTTACAGGGGCGAACACTGAAGCTTTCTTT.

This chain links TRBV5-1 with TRBJ2-6; perhaps TRBD1 as D (6 bases). V lost 3 bases to trimming and J lost 0 bases, with 19 bases between them. The CDR3 totals 19 residues. Germline V gene sequence: CDR1 SGHRS, CDR2 YFSETQ. CDR3 coding DNA: TGCGCCAGCAGCTCTGACAGGCCTGGGGGTAGCTCTGGGGCCAACGTCCTGACTTTC. Protein product: CASSSDRPGGSSGANVLTF.

This chain joins TRBV7-9 and TRBJ2-7, with 8 bases that match TRBD1. V shed 1 base and J 6 bases; nucleotides not matched to a gene: 8. The V gene's germline CDR1 is SEHNR and CDR2 FQNEAQ (reference sequence). This CDR3 comprises 15 residues. CDR3 protein: CASSLEYQGAVEQYF. The CDR3 DNA follows: TGTGCCAGCAGCTTAGAGTATCAGGGGGCTGTCGAGCAGTACTTC.

V is TRBV7-2 and J is TRBJ2-5; D remains unclear. Germline values: CDR1 SGHTA, CDR2 FQGNSA. The CDR3 runs 14 residues. The V and J ends lost 1 base and 5 bases respectively, with 11 bases between them. CDR3 residues: CASSLVRFSETQYF. The DNA of the CDR3 is TGTGCCAGCAGCTTAGTAAGATTTTCGGAGACCCAGTACTTC.

The rearrangement links TRBV6-1 to TRBJ2-2, with 7 bases matching TRBD1. Germline V lookup: CDR1 MNHNS, CDR2 SASEGT. The V and J ends lost 8 bases and 6 bases, in that order; junction bases with no gene match: 12. The CDR3 has 15 amino acids. CDR3 coding DNA: TGTGCCAGCCTACCTGCTGACAGGGCCCCCGGGGAGCTGTTTTTT. Translation gives CASLPADRAPGELFF.

The V gene is TRBV11-2, the J gene TRBJ2-3; D is possibly TRBD2 (7 bases). Germline V CDR1 and CDR2: SGHAT, FQNNGV. The CDR3 is 15 residues long. Trimming took 5 bases from V and 4 from J, leaving 16 bases between them. The CDR3 sequence: CASSPRRGGADTQYF. In DNA form, the CDR3 reads TGTGCCAGCAGCCCCCGGAGGGGGGGCGCAGATACGCAGTATTTT.

This clone was recorded once. The V and J genes are TRBV5-6 and TRBJ1-6, with D possibly TRBD1 on 5 matching bases. The germline V gene has CDR1 SGHDT and CDR2 YYEEEE. V gave up 2 bases and J gave up 7 bases, with 13 bases separating them. There are 15 residues in the CDR3. CDR3 DNA: TGTGCCAGCAGCTTTATGACAGACTACAATTCACCCCTCCACTTT. Translated, it gives CASSFMTDYNSPLHF. Using reference TRBV5-6 and TRBJ1-6 for the parts outside the CDR3, the full variable domain is DAGVTQSPTHLIKTRGQQVTLRCSPKSGHDTVSWYQQALGQGPQFIFQYYEEEERQRGNFPDRFSGHQFPNYSSELNVNALLLGDSALYLCASSFMTDYNSPLHFGNGTRLTVT.

The rearrangement uses TRBV30 and TRBJ2-3; the match to TRBD1 covers 8 bases. The CDR3 runs to 14 residues. Germline V gives CDR1 GTSNPN, CDR2 SVGIG (reference sequence). V lost 3 bases and J lost 1; bases outside the gene matches: 3. CDR3 coding DNA: TGTGCCTGGAGGACAGGGGCCCGCACAGATACGCAGTATTTT. Its protein is CAWRTGARTDTQYF.

This clone was recorded a few times. CDR3 in DNA: TGTGCCAGCAGCTTGGGGGGTAGGGGCAACTATGGCTACACCTTC. Translating it yields CASSLGGRGNYGYTF. The chain links TRBV5-8 to TRBJ1-2; tentatively, D is TRBD1 (5 bases). V was cut by 0 bases and J by 2 bases, with 11 bases left in between. CDR3 length: 15 amino acids. Per the germline V gene, CDR1 is SGHTS and CDR2 is YDEGEE. The whole variable domain, filled in from reference TRBV5-8 and TRBJ1-2, reads EAGVTQSPTHLIKTRGQQATLRCSPISGHTSVYWYQQALGLGLQFLLWYDEGEERNRGNFPPRFSGRQFPNYSSELNVNALELEDSALYLCASSLGGRGNYGYTFGSGTRLTVV.

The gene calls are TRBV7-9 and TRBJ2-7; perhaps TRBD1 as D (5 bases). This CDR3 is built from 11 residues. Trimming stripped 5 bases from V and 5 bases from J, with 7 bases between. Germline-derived CDR1 and CDR2 are SEHNR and FQNEAQ (reference sequence). The CDR3 loop reads CASSPRDEQYF. The CDR3 bases are TGTGCCAGCAGCCCCAGGGACGAGCAGTACTTC.